This TCR beta chain originates from a study of siplizumab effects on memory and regulatory T cells. V shed 0 bases and J shed 2 bases, with 8 bases lying between them. The CDR3 sequence is 14 residues long. Germline CDR1 reads SGHRS; CDR2 reads YFSETQ. Overall study findings and caveats: Siplizumab cultures yielded proliferating Tregs whose suppressive function was not confirmed. Naive T cells looked more diverse than memory cells and looked like major alloresponse contributors.

Note on this clone: Its antigen is as yet unknown.

Profiling relied on immunoSEQ multiplex PCR, and the TCRdb table lists in-frame clones only, not all of them. The table shows 99,000 or so clones, with over 90% occurring only once. Sequenced input: Tregs sorted from blood. The chain uses TRBV5-1 and TRBJ1-2, with a possible D match to TRBD1 (5 bases). The sequence derives from a human donor in good health. The CDR3 DNA reads as TGCGCCAGCAGCTTGGGGGGCATAAACTATGGCTACACCTTC. Translation gives CASSLGGINYGYTF. Full variable domain (rest looked up from reference TRBV5-1 and TRBJ1-2): KAGVTQTPRYLIKTRGQQVTLSCSPISGHRSVSWYQQTPGQGLQFLFEYFSETQRNKGNFPGRFSGRQFSNSRSEMNVSTLELGDSALYLCASSLGGINYGYTFGSGTRLTVV.